This T cell receptor beta chain was recorded in a study of beta chain features in type 1 diabetes. Expressed TCRB transcripts were sequenced, since all the RNA that had been isolated was reverse transcribed. Profiling relied on immunoSEQ multiplex PCR, and the TCRdb table lists in-frame clones only, not all of them. The sample has hundreds of thousands of clones; about 13% are singletons. Trimming cost V 6 bases and J 1 base; bases outside gene matches: 14. The germline CDR1 and CDR2 sequences are MDHEN and SYDVKM. There are 17 residues in the CDR3. Study observations and caveats: Among patients with Type 1 diabetes, TCRB CDR3s were moderately but significantly shorter in every one of the four CD4+ subsets.

A note on this clone: Its antigen is undetermined.

Source material: naive CD4+ T cells from blood. The gene calls are TRBV28 and TRBJ2-5; 7 nucleotides agree with TRBD1. The receptor was isolated from a man aged 30 to 39 with type 1 diabetes. CDR3 coding DNA: TGTGCCAGCAGCTCACAACAGGGGTCCGAATCCCAAGAGACCCAGTACTTC. Protein product: CASSSQQGSESQETQYF.